This TCR beta chain was obtained from a study of early T cells in non-severe SARS-CoV-2 infection (dated by TCRdb to about 2021). Concerning the study at large: Bulk RNA from unsorted whole blood was used for TCR sequencing, so alpha and beta chains could not be paired.

This clonotype was detected ten times or more. Its antigen target is currently unknown. There are no base qualities to consult, and no much larger clone falls within one base. From the cysteine through the phenylalanine, the CDR3 covers 18 amino acids. Just the 54-base CDR3 DNA is kept, in frame starting at base 1. A case-control design nested within a healthcare worker cohort in London, UK, was used, with weekly nasopharyngeal swab PCR tests and blood sampling performed. Healthcare workers were recruited during the week of the UK lockdown, between 23 and 31 March 2020, and followed weekly for up to about 16 weeks. To prepare the library, 5' RACE was applied. Sequencer: NextSeq 500. To correct for sequencing error and PCR bias, the TCR library protocol tagged individual cDNA molecules with unique molecular identifiers. Both TCR alpha and beta chains were sequenced, and tight co-correlation was observed between alpha and beta sequence abundances in each sample. In the paper's pipeline: Decombinator V4 was used to annotate TCR sequences for V gene, J gene and CDR3. Expanded TCRs were defined as changing significantly between any two time points under a Poisson model with p below 0.0001. TCR abundances were normalised to the total number of TCRs sequenced per sample and expressed as counts per million. TRAV1-2 paired with TRAJ12, TRAJ20 or TRAJ33 defined MAIT TCRs, while TRAV10 paired with TRAJ18 defined iNKT TCRs. A search of VDJdb, accessed on 1 November 2021, was run for TCRs annotated to CMV, EBV and SARS-CoV-2, with TCRs annotated for multiple antigens excluded. TCRdb passed the public sequencing reads through fastp at Q25 and MiXCR, retaining productive beta sequences. Here each entry gathers all rows of one CDR3 protein and keeps the most common genes and DNA. It is TCRdb's table, rather than the study itself, that gives the V and J calls and clone size. For this sample the table gives tens of thousands of distinct CDR3 sequences, of which roughly 13% were detected only once. The ten largest clones add up to roughly 10% of the sample.

Study-wide findings and limitations: VDJdb matching was skewed toward anti-spike CD8 responses and likely underestimated virus-specific expansions, missing private and CD4 specificities.

The specimen sequenced was whole blood. The V gene is TRBV21-1 and the J gene is TRBJ1-1; TRBD1, as called in the table, went unchecked against the DNA. TRBV21-1 is recorded as a pseudogene. This receptor was identified in an adult who was a healthcare worker with PCR-confirmed SARS-CoV-2 infection or an uninfected control (not recorded which). The sequenced DNA is TGTGCCAGCAGCAAAACCGGAGGAACAGGGGGCGTAGAAACTGAAGCTTTCTTT. Translated, it reads CASSKTGGTGGVETEAFF.